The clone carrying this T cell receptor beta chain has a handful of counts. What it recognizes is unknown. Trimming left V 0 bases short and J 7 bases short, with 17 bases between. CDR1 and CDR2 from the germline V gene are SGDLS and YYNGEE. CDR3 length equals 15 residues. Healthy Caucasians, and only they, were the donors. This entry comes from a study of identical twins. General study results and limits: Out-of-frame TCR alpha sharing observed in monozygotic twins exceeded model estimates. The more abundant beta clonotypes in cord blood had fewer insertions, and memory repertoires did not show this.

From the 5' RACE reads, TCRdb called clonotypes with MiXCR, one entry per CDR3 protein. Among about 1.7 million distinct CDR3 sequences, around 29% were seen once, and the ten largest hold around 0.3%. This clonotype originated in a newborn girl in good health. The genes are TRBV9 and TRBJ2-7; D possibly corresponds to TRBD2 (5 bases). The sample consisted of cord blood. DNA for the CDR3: TGTGCCAGCAGCGTAGCGCTAGCTGCATACAATGAGCAGTACTTC. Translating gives CASSVALAAYNEQYF.